These 16 T cell receptor beta chains came from one sample sequenced in a study of blood T cell repertoires in COVID-19. The protocol was immunoSEQ multiplex PCR, while the TCRdb copy is restricted to in-frame clones and leaves out a portion. This table holds 490,000 or so clones, approximately 86% found once. The sequencing sample was made of PBMCs or T cells enriched from blood (not recorded which). These receptors were taken from a woman in her sixties or seventies who had recovered from COVID-19.

This clone was recorded a few times. The chain is built from TRBV2 and TRBJ1-1; D may be TRBD1 (5 bases). Germline-derived CDR1 and CDR2 are SNHLY and FYNNEI. With 9 bases removed from V and 1 base from J, the gap between germline ends came to 9 bases. The CDR3 is made up of 12 amino acids. The CDR3 here is CARGGANTEAFF. CDR3 bases: TGTGCCAGGGGTGGGGCGAACACTGAAGCTTTCTTT.

The genes are TRBV18 and TRBJ2-4; 8 bases agree with TRBD1. Germline V gene data show CDR1 as KGHSH and CDR2 as LQKENI. Trimming took 3 bases from V and 3 from J; bases not matched to a gene: 4. The CDR3 is 15 residues long. CDR3 loop: CASSPFDRGKNIQYF. CDR3 bases: TGTGCCAGCTCACCGTTCGACAGGGGCAAAAACATTCAGTACTTC.

This clone has just one count. The gene calls are TRBV7-2 and TRBJ2-6, with 10 bases matching TRBD2. Unmatched junction bases numbered 3, after V lost 4 bases and J lost 0 bases. This CDR3 comprises 17 residues. Germline V CDR1 and CDR2: SGHTA, FQGNSA. The CDR3 bases are TGTGCCAGCAGCTCTCTAGCGGGGGTCTCTGGGGCCAACGTCCTGACTTTC. It yields the protein CASSSLAGVSGANVLTF.

V gene TRBV2 combines with J gene TRBJ1-4, with a weak D call TRBD1 (5 bases). CDR1 is SNHLY, CDR2 FYNNEI, per germline. V was trimmed by 6 bases and J by 10 bases, leaving 15 bases between them. CDR3 size: 13 residues. The CDR3 here is CASRLSTGGKLFF. The CDR3 DNA reads as TGTGCCAGCAGACTCTCGACCGGGGGAAAACTGTTTTTT.

The CDR3 nucleotides are TGTGCCAGCAGTCTGCAGGGGGAGAAGTATGGCTACACCTTC. Its translation: CASSLQGEKYGYTF. V gene TRBV6-5 combines with J gene TRBJ1-2; 7 bases agree with TRBD1. V lost 5 bases, J lost 5 bases, and 8 bases stayed unmatched. Germline CDR1 reads MNHEY; CDR2 reads SVGAGI. The CDR3 is 14 amino acids.

V usage is TRBV3-1 (or the pseudogene TRBV3-2) and J usage is TRBJ1-3; TRBD1 matches 10 bases. Looked up from germline, CDR1 is LGHDT and CDR2 is YNNKEL (reference sequence). V lost 7 bases to trimming and J lost 4 bases; unmatched junction nucleotides: 7. This CDR3 has 15 residues. The CDR3 DNA follows: TGTGCCAGCACCCGAGGACAGGGGGGCGGAAACACCATATATTTT. This translates into CASTRGQGGGNTIYF.

This clone was found a few times. The same CDR3 is also encoded by other DNA sequences in this sample. The chain employs TRBV5-4 and TRBJ1-2; TRBD1 might be the D (5 bases). V was pared by 4 bases and J by 1 base, with 8 bases between. The CDR3 has 13 residues. Germline CDR1 and CDR2: SGHNT and YYREEE (reference sequence). CDR3 amino acids: CASSRDSNYGYTF. CDR3 in DNA: TGTGCCAGCAGCAGAGACAGTAACTATGGCTACACCTTC.

The chain links TRBV9 to TRBJ2-3; D is unclear. Per germline, CDR1 SGDLS and CDR2 YYNGEE. The CDR3 is made up of 13 amino acids. The ends were cut back, 2 bases at V and 6 bases at J, with 10 bases in the middle. CDR3 coding DNA: TGTGCCAGCAGCGTGTACCCCCAGGATACGCAGTATTTT. Protein: CASSVYPQDTQYF.

The sample holds one count of this clone. This chain links TRBV7-2 with TRBJ1-2, with a tentative D call TRBD1 (5 bases). The V end lost 1 base, the J end lost 2 bases, and 8 bases lay between the germline ends. This CDR3 has 14 amino acids. Germline values: CDR1 SGHTA, CDR2 FQGNSA. CDR3 sequence: CASSLGSGNYGYTF. Here the CDR3 DNA reads TGTGCCAGCAGCTTAGGCTCAGGGAACTATGGCTACACCTTC.

This chain links TRBV28 with TRBJ2-1; tentatively, D is TRBD2 (5 bases). Germline assignment: CDR1 MDHEN and CDR2 SYDVKM. CDR3 size: 14 residues. Deletions cut 8 bases from V and 9 bases from J, with 20 bases between. CDR3 DNA: TGTGCCAGCGCCTCTACTTCGGGGTGGGGTGAGCAGTTCTTC. Translation: CASASTSGWGEQFF.

The V call is TRBV11-2, the J call TRBJ2-7; TRBD2 matches 12 bases. The CDR3 loop spans 19 amino acids. V shed 2 bases and J 3 bases; nucleotides not matched to a gene: 14. Germline-derived CDR1 and CDR2 are SGHAT and FQNNGV. CDR3 loop: CASSLYWWTSGILNYEQYF. CDR3 bases: TGTGCCAGCAGCTTATATTGGTGGACTAGCGGGATTCTAAACTACGAGCAGTACTTC. The variable domain in full, with the rest retrieved from reference TRBV11-2 and TRBJ2-7, is EAGVAQSPRYKIIEKRQSVAFWCNPISGHATLYWYQQILGQGPKLLIQFQNNGVVDDSQLPKDRFSAERLKGVDSTLKIQPAKLEDSAVYLCASSLYWWTSGILNYEQYFGPGTRLTVT.

The V call is TRBV19, the J call TRBJ2-3, with 8 bases that match TRBD1. Germline V lookup: CDR1 LNHDA, CDR2 SQIVND (reference sequence). V shed 5 bases, J shed 2 bases, and the junction held 6 bases outside the gene matches. The CDR3 length is 15 residues. This CDR3 reads CASSLRQGTTDTQYF. The CDR3 DNA is TGTGCCAGTAGTCTCCGACAGGGGACCACAGATACGCAGTATTTT.

This rearrangement joins TRBV9 to TRBJ1-5, with a weak D call TRBD1 (5 bases). Germline CDR1 is SGDLS and CDR2 is YYNGEE. V lost 3 bases, J lost 4 bases, and 8 bases lay in between. The CDR3 spans 13 residues. CDR3: CASSASGNQPQHF. The DNA of the CDR3 is TGTGCCAGCAGCGCCTCAGGGAATCAGCCCCAGCATTTT.

The CDR3 DNA sequence: TGCGCCAGCAGCTTGGCTACCGGCCGGGGAGATACGCAGTATTTT. This sequence encodes CASSLATGRGDTQYF. The J gene is TRBJ2-3, the V gene TRBV5-1; TRBD2 is a possible D gene (5 bases). The V end lost 0 bases, the J end lost 5 bases, and 13 bases lay between the germline ends. Per the germline V gene, CDR1 is SGHRS and CDR2 is YFSETQ. The CDR3 length is 15 residues.

The chain recombines TRBV7-9 with TRBJ2-3; D possibly corresponds to TRBD2 (5 bases). V was pared by 0 bases and J by 3 bases, with 10 bases between. The length of the CDR3 is 15 residues. Germline loops: CDR1 SEHNR, CDR2 FQNEAQ (reference sequence). The CDR3 reads CASSLARGPTDTQYF. CDR3 nucleotide sequence: TGTGCCAGCAGCTTAGCCCGAGGGCCAACAGATACGCAGTATTTT.

This rearrangement joins TRBV29-1 to TRBJ1-4; a weak D match, TRBD1 (5 bases). The CDR3 contains 15 residues. The V gene's germline CDR1 is SQVTM and CDR2 ANQGSEA. Trimming took off 4 bases at V and 3 bases at J, with 15 bases between the two ends. As DNA, the CDR3 is TGCAGCGTTGCAAGCGGGACGGGATCTAATGAAAAACTGTTTTTT. Translation: CSVASGTGSNEKLFF.